A single sample gave rise to the 2 T cell receptor beta chains below, sequenced in a study of PD-L1 blockade in urothelial cancer (dated by TCRdb to about 2017). The sample's time point label is to be understood as: peripheral blood 6 weeks after treatment start. To prepare the library, the immunoSEQ multiplex PCR assay was applied. TCRdb mirrors the immuneACCESS table, restricted to in-frame sequences. Some clones are absent from its copies; in checked studies, under half trace to an unresolved V gene, and the reason for the others is unknown. The sample yields some 120,000 clones; 75% to 95% were counted once. Approximately 3.5% of the sample is in the top ten clones. The sequencing here drew on PBMCs, taken around atezolizumab (anti-PD-L1) treatment. The receptors shown here come from a man aged 55 to 69 with urothelial cancer.

The V gene is TRBV7-2, the J gene TRBJ1-1; maybe TRBD1 (5 bases). Germline V gene sequence: CDR1 SGHTA, CDR2 FQGNSA. This CDR3 contains 13 residues. The V and J ends lost 4 bases and 5 bases respectively, with 11 bases between them. CDR3: CASSSWGETEAFF. The CDR3 nucleotides read TGTGCCAGCAGCTCTTGGGGGGAGACTGAAGCTTTCTTT.

The DNA for the CDR3 is TGCAGCGTTAAAAAGGGGAACACAGATACGCAGTATTTT. Its translation is CSVKKGNTDTQYF. V usage is TRBV29-1 and J usage is TRBJ2-3, with a weak D call TRBD1 (5 bases). In germline, CDR1 is SQVTM, CDR2 ANQGSEA. The CDR3 spans 13 residues. Trimming took 5 bases from V and 2 from J, leaving 11 bases between them.